Each of the 20 T cell receptor beta chains below was sequenced from the same sample in a study of blood T cell repertoires in COVID-19. Generated by immunoSEQ multiplex PCR, the TCRdb table keeps only in-frame clones and is missing some. This table has just over 300,000 clones, approximately 86% appearing once. The sample was peripheral blood. These receptors came from a man aged 18 to 35 with active or convalescent COVID-19.

V and J are TRBV6-2 or TRBV6-3 and TRBJ2-5; 8 positions agree with TRBD2. CDR3 length equals 14 residues. CDR1 is MNHEY and CDR2 is SVGEGT in the germline V gene. V was pared by 2 bases and J by 5 bases, with 4 bases of the junction left unmatched. The DNA for the CDR3 is TGTGCCAGCAGTTACCGTAGCGGGGAGGAGACCCAGTACTTC. Its translation is CASSYRSGEETQYF.

The chain uses TRBV14 and TRBJ2-1; 13 bases match TRBD2. Germline values: CDR1 SGHDN, CDR2 FVKESK. The CDR3 is 17 amino acids. V shed 3 bases and J 5 bases; nucleotides not matched to a gene: 7. CDR3 residues: CASSQGRGTSGDNEQFF. DNA for the CDR3: TGTGCCAGCAGCCAGGGCAGAGGGACTAGCGGGGACAATGAGCAGTTCTTC.

The V call is TRBV3-1 (or the pseudogene TRBV3-2), the J call TRBJ1-3; the D is unclear. The CDR3 consists of 12 residues. Germline assignment: CDR1 LGHDT and CDR2 YNNKEL (reference sequence). The V end lost 1 base, the J end lost 8 bases, and 6 bases lay between the germline ends. The CDR3 DNA reads TGTGCCAGCAGCCAAGTTCAGGACACCATATATTTT. Translated, it gives CASSQVQDTIYF.

This clone was picked up a small number of times. The rearrangement links TRBV29-1 to TRBJ2-1; 9 bases are shared with TRBD2. The CDR3 covers 13 residues. Germline V gene data show CDR1 as SQVTM and CDR2 as ANQGSEA. The V segment lost 7 bases and the J segment 7 bases; nucleotides outside the gene matches: 8. The CDR3 loop is CSAPTSGMNEQFF. DNA for the CDR3: TGCAGCGCCCCGACTAGCGGCATGAATGAGCAGTTCTTC.

This clone was seen just once. The rearrangement uses TRBV5-1 and TRBJ1-1; possibly TRBD1 for D (5 bases). The length of the CDR3 is 14 residues. The ends were cut back, 0 bases at V and 5 bases at J, with 11 bases in the middle. Germline CDR1 reads SGHRS; CDR2 reads YFSETQ. Here the CDR3 reads CASSLGGGATEAFF. In DNA form, the CDR3 reads TGCGCCAGCAGCTTGGGCGGCGGGGCGACTGAAGCTTTCTTT.

This CDR3 reads CASSLGTAGYEQYF. Written as DNA, the CDR3 is TGTGCCAGCAGCTTGGGGACAGCCGGATACGAGCAGTACTTC. The J gene is TRBJ2-7, the V gene TRBV11-2; 7 bases line up with TRBD1. The CDR3 loop spans 14 amino acids. The V gene end was trimmed by 3 bases and the J gene end by 4 bases; junction bases not matched to a gene: 6. Germline V gene data show CDR1 as SGHAT and CDR2 as FQNNGV. The full variable domain, its missing parts supplied by reference TRBV11-2 and TRBJ2-7, is EAGVAQSPRYKIIEKRQSVAFWCNPISGHATLYWYQQILGQGPKLLIQFQNNGVVDDSQLPKDRFSAERLKGVDSTLKIQPAKLEDSAVYLCASSLGTAGYEQYFGPGTRLTVT.

DNA of the CDR3: TGTGCCAGCTCACCACCAGGGGCGTATCACTATGGCTACACCTTC. Translated, it gives CASSPPGAYHYGYTF. J is TRBJ1-2 and V is TRBV18; TRBD1 might be the D (5 bases). Germline V gene sequence: CDR1 KGHSH, CDR2 LQKENI. CDR3 length: 15 residues. V shed 0 bases and J shed 3 bases, with 11 bases lying between them.

The rearrangement joins TRBV6-5 to TRBJ2-3, with TRBD1 identical over 7 bases. This CDR3 has 15 residues. Unmatched junction bases numbered 12, after V lost 6 bases and J lost 6 bases. The germline gives CDR1 MNHEY, CDR2 SVGAGI. CDR3 sequence reads: CASRWTGVGSDTQYF. Here the CDR3 DNA reads TGTGCCAGCAGGTGGACAGGCGTCGGTTCCGATACGCAGTATTTT.

The V call is TRBV3-1 (or the pseudogene TRBV3-2), the J call TRBJ1-2, with TRBD1 matching over 9 bases. The CDR3 has 13 residues. The junction had 5 bases not matched to a gene; V was cut back by 4 bases and J by 8 bases. Per the germline V gene, CDR1 is LGHDT and CDR2 is YNNKEL (reference sequence). The CDR3 region is CASSLQDRGGYTF. The CDR3 DNA is TGTGCCAGCAGCCTCCAGGACAGGGGAGGCTACACCTTC.

J is TRBJ1-3 and V is TRBV5-6, with TRBD1 as a possible D gene (6 bases). Germline CDR1 and CDR2: SGHDT and YYEEEE. The CDR3 contains 14 residues. Trimming removed 5 bases from V and 2 bases from J, with 11 bases in between. CDR3 bases: TGTGCCAGCAGGGGGGCAGGGACTGGAAACACCATATATTTT. Translation: CASRGAGTGNTIYF.

This clone turned up a few times. V gene TRBV4-2 combines with J gene TRBJ1-4; D might be TRBD1 (6 bases). Germline V gene sequence: CDR1 LGHNA, CDR2 YNFKEQ. The CDR3 spans 16 residues. V was cut by 0 bases and J by 7 bases, with 15 bases left in between. The CDR3 DNA reads as TGTGCCAGCAGCCAAGATCTCCGACAGGTGAGTGAAAAACTGTTTTTT. Amino acid sequence: CASSQDLRQVSEKLFF.

This clone was found once. The chain is built from TRBV18 and TRBJ1-4, with D possibly being TRBD1 (6 bases). Germline V gene sequence: CDR1 KGHSH, CDR2 LQKENI. The length of the CDR3 is 15 residues. Trimming pared 2 bases from V and 8 bases from J, leaving 15 bases between. The CDR3 DNA sequence: TGTGCCAGCTCACCATATATGGGGGCGCGGGAAAAACTGTTTTTT. Translation gives CASSPYMGAREKLFF.

This sequence joins TRBV18 and TRBJ1-2, with TRBD1 matching 9 bases. The CDR3 has 15 residues. V lost 3 bases to trimming and J lost 6 bases; unmatched junction nucleotides: 8. The germline V gene has CDR1 KGHSH and CDR2 LQKENI. The chain's CDR3 is CASSPGTGKRNGYTF. In DNA, the CDR3 is TGTGCCAGCTCACCCGGGACAGGGAAGCGGAATGGCTACACCTTC.

This chain joins TRBV19 and TRBJ1-2, with TRBD1 as a possible D gene (5 bases). The V and J ends lost 6 bases and 4 bases respectively, with 9 bases between them. There are 12 residues in the CDR3. CDR1 is LNHDA, CDR2 SQIVND, per germline (reference sequence). The CDR3 loop reads CASSTGGYGYTF. Written as DNA, the CDR3 is TGTGCCAGTAGCACAGGTGGCTATGGCTACACCTTC.

The chain links TRBV7-9 to TRBJ1-2; 8 nucleotides agree with TRBD1. V trimming: 5 bases; J trimming: 0 bases; junction bases outside the gene matches: 5. This CDR3 region has 15 residues. Germline CDR1 reads SEHNR; CDR2 reads FQNEAQ (reference sequence). In nucleotides, the CDR3 is TGTGCCAGCAGCCATGGGACAGGAGCTAACTATGGCTACACCTTC. Residues: CASSHGTGANYGYTF.

This chain joins TRBV4-3 and TRBJ2-2, with D perhaps matching TRBD2 (5 bases). The germline V and J ends were trimmed by 5 bases and 2 bases, with 21 bases remaining between them. Germline assignment: CDR1 LGHNA and CDR2 YSLEER. This CDR3 comprises 18 residues. CDR3 residues: CASSFEAVADLNTGELFF. CDR3 nucleotides: TGCGCCAGCAGCTTCGAAGCGGTTGCGGATCTCAACACCGGGGAGCTGTTTTTT.

The chain links TRBV4-1 to TRBJ2-7, with D tentatively TRBD1 (5 bases). Trimming left V 0 bases short and J 0 bases short, with 12 bases between. The CDR3 length is 16 residues. Germline V gene lookup returns CDR1 MGHRA and CDR2 YSYEKL. CDR3 in DNA: TGCGCCAGCAGCCAAGAAGGGGTAGGACACTCCTACGAGCAGTACTTC. It specifies CASSQEGVGHSYEQYF.

The V gene is TRBV7-6, the J gene TRBJ1-1, with D possibly matching TRBD1 (5 bases). Trimming pared 6 bases from V and 6 bases from J, leaving 26 bases between. The germline CDR1 and CDR2 sequences are SGHVS and FNYEAQ. This CDR3 comprises 17 residues. CDR3 sequence (DNA): TGTGCCAGCAGTCCAGACAGCGCGAAGGCGGCTTACGCTGAAGCTTTCTTT. Its protein product is CASSPDSAKAAYAEAFF.

J is TRBJ1-1 and V is TRBV7-9; D gene uncertain. The germline V gene has CDR1 SEHNR and CDR2 FQNEAQ (reference sequence). Trimming removed 2 bases from V and 3 bases from J, with 13 bases in between. This CDR3 has 15 amino acids. CDR3 sequence: CASSLSQAEYTEAFF. Here the CDR3 DNA reads TGTGCCAGCAGCTTATCCCAGGCAGAGTACACTGAAGCTTTCTTT.

A single count supports this clone. The rearrangement joins TRBV27 to TRBJ2-7; no firm D call. Germline loops: CDR1 MNHEY, CDR2 SMNVEV (reference sequence). V was pared by 8 bases and J by 1 base, with 15 bases between. The length of the CDR3 is 14 residues. The CDR3 nucleotides read TGTGCCAGCTGCGGAGTCCGTCAATCCTACGAGCAGTACTTC. Amino acids: CASCGVRQSYEQYF.